Presented here are 18 T cell receptor beta chains from one specimen sequenced in a study of beta chain features in type 1 diabetes. The study reverse transcribed the entire isolated RNA, so it sequenced expressed TCRB transcripts. Using immunoSEQ multiplex PCR, the repertoire was profiled, and TCRdb retains in-frame clones only, with some absent. The data show 300,000 to 400,000 clones, 11% seen once. Sequenced sample: naive CD4+ T cells from blood. These receptors all come from a woman aged 25-40 years in good health.

There are a few counts of this clone. The chain employs TRBV18 and TRBJ1-2; D uncertain. V lost 1 base and J 4 bases, leaving 13 bases between the germline ends. CDR3 size: 15 residues. Germline V gene sequence: CDR1 KGHSH, CDR2 LQKENI. CDR3 bases: TGTGCCAGCTCACCACAGGACCTCCGGGGCTATGGCTACACCTTC. Its translation is CASSPQDLRGYGYTF.

The chain uses TRBV27 and TRBJ2-2, with 9 bases aligning to TRBD1. CDR3 length: 17 amino acids. Per germline, CDR1 MNHEY and CDR2 SMNVEV (reference sequence). V lost 3 bases and J lost 6; bases outside the gene matches: 11. CDR3 bases: TGTGCCAGCAGTTTTCTTCGTGGGACAGGGTTCGCCGGGGAGCTGTTTTTT. Amino acid sequence: CASSFLRGTGFAGELFF.

This CDR3 reads CASSLARVDTEAFF. Written as DNA, the CDR3 is TGTGCCAGCAGCTTAGCCAGGGTGGACACTGAAGCTTTCTTT. This sequence joins TRBV7-2 and TRBJ1-1; possible D gene TRBD1, 5 bases. CDR1 and CDR2 from the germline V gene are SGHTA and FQGNSA. The CDR3 length is 14 residues. With 0 bases removed from V and 3 bases from J, the gap between germline ends came to 8 bases.

The V and J genes are TRBV28 and TRBJ1-4; 8 nucleotides agree with TRBD1. Germline lookup yields CDR1 MDHEN and CDR2 SYDVKM. The CDR3 contains 16 residues. V shed 4 bases and J 1 base; nucleotides not matched to a gene: 5. Here the CDR3 reads CASSSTGAVTNEKLFF. The CDR3 DNA follows: TGTGCCAGCAGTTCGACAGGGGCTGTAACTAATGAAAAACTGTTTTTT.

V gene TRBV27 combines with J gene TRBJ1-4; no clear D. V was pared by 5 bases and J by 7 bases, with 11 bases between. This CDR3 spans 13 amino acids. Looked up from germline, CDR1 is MNHEY and CDR2 is SMNVEV (reference sequence). The DNA of the CDR3 is TGTGCCAGCAGTCGGGGAAGTGTTGAAAAACTGTTTTTT. Encoded protein: CASSRGSVEKLFF. Complete variable domain (other parts from reference TRBV27 and TRBJ1-4): EAQVTQNPRYLITVTGKKLTVTCSQNMNHEYMSWYRQDPGLGLRQIYYSMNVEVTDKGDVPEGYKVSRKEKRNFPLILESPSPNQTSLYFCASSRGSVEKLFFGSGTQLSVL.

The CDR3 DNA follows: TGTGCCAGCAGCCTCACTAGCGGTACAACCTACGAGCAGTACTTC. Translating gives CASSLTSGTTYEQYF. The V gene is TRBV11-2, the J gene TRBJ2-7; the match to TRBD2 covers 8 bases. In germline, CDR1 is SGHAT, CDR2 FQNNGV. The CDR3 has 15 amino acids. Trimming took 5 bases from V and 2 from J; bases not matched to a gene: 8.

The chain recombines TRBV29-1 with TRBJ2-5; 13 bases are a match to TRBD2. The J call may not be correct, given that the DNA end is closer to TRBJ2-7. The CDR3 runs to 16 residues. Germline CDR1 reads SQVTM; CDR2 reads ANQGSEA. The CDR3 DNA reads TGCAGCGTTGTGGGGACCGGACTAGCGGGAGACTACGAGCAGTACTTC. Amino acid sequence: CSVVGTGLAGDYEQYF.

The CDR3, as DNA: TGTGCCAGCAGCTTAGGCGGGGTTGAATCCTACAATGAGCAGTTCTTC. Its translation is CASSLGGVESYNEQFF. The chain recombines TRBV7-2 with TRBJ2-1; a weak D match, TRBD2 (6 bases). The V gene lost 1 base and the J gene lost 1 base, with 11 bases spanning the gap. This CDR3 has 16 residues. CDR1 and CDR2 from the germline V gene are SGHTA and FQGNSA.

The chain couples TRBV18 to TRBJ2-1, with D possibly TRBD2 on 7 matching bases. Germline CDR1 is KGHSH and CDR2 is LQKENI. V was clipped by 0 bases and J by 1 base, with 10 bases between them. This CDR3 contains 16 residues. The CDR3 DNA reads as TGTGCCAGCTCACCACCGGGGGGGCTGTCCTACAATGAGCAGTTCTTC. Amino acids: CASSPPGGLSYNEQFF.

This clone was found a few times. The chain couples TRBV7-2 to TRBJ2-1, with 8 bases matching TRBD2. The CDR3 totals 15 residues. Germline CDR1 and CDR2: SGHTA and FQGNSA. After removal of 3 bases from V and 3 bases from J, the junction contained 4 bases not matched to a gene. As DNA, the CDR3 is TGTGCCAGCAGCTTCACGGGAGGGGGCTACAATGAGCAGTTCTTC. This sequence encodes CASSFTGGGYNEQFF.

The gene calls are TRBV28 and TRBJ1-2, with D possibly being TRBD1 (5 bases). V lost 2 bases to trimming and J lost 4 bases, with 11 bases between them. CDR1 and CDR2 from the germline V gene are MDHEN and SYDVKM. CDR3 length: 14 residues. CDR3 residues: CASSLTRALYGYTF. The DNA for the CDR3 is TGTGCCAGCAGTTTAACCAGGGCCCTCTATGGCTACACCTTC.

This chain links TRBV27 with TRBJ1-2; maybe TRBD1 (6 bases). This CDR3 has 13 amino acids. Germline lookup yields CDR1 MNHEY and CDR2 SMNVEV (reference sequence). V was trimmed by 3 bases and J by 8 bases, leaving 13 bases between them. DNA of the CDR3: TGTGCCAGCAGTTTCCAGGGGATGGGGGGCTACACCTTC. Translating gives CASSFQGMGGYTF.

The table lists this clone with a few counts. The genes are TRBV4-3 and TRBJ2-5; no firm D call. The germline V and J ends were trimmed by 5 bases and 1 base, with 8 bases remaining between them. In germline, CDR1 is LGHNA, CDR2 YSLEER. The CDR3 covers 13 residues. The CDR3 is CASSTQVQETQYF. In DNA, the CDR3 is TGCGCCAGCAGCACTCAGGTCCAAGAGACCCAGTACTTC.

This clone has only a few counts. CDR3 nucleotide sequence: TGCGCCAGCAGCTTGGCTGCAGGTAGTGGGCCCCAGCATTTT. Amino acid sequence: CASSLAAGSGPQHF. The V gene is TRBV5-1, the J gene TRBJ1-5; D is ambiguous. The CDR3 extends over 14 amino acids. Germline loops: CDR1 SGHRS, CDR2 YFSETQ. V was cut by 0 bases and J by 9 bases, with 13 bases left in between.

This chain joins TRBV2 and TRBJ1-5; the D gene is possibly TRBD1 (6 bases). The CDR3 contains 14 residues. The V and J ends lost 6 bases and 3 bases respectively, with 12 bases between them. Germline CDR1 SNHLY, CDR2 FYNNEI. The CDR3: CASREDSNNQPQHF. The CDR3 region has the DNA TGTGCCAGCAGGGAGGACAGTAACAATCAGCCCCAGCATTTT.

This clone occurred a few times. The sample has other DNA sequences that encode this CDR3 too. The rearrangement joins TRBV28 to TRBJ2-1; 12 bases align to TRBD2. V lost 5 bases, J lost 5 bases, and 4 bases stayed unmatched. Germline CDR1 and CDR2: MDHEN and SYDVKM. This CDR3 has 15 amino acids. The CDR3 is CASSLGLAGNNEQFF. CDR3 bases: TGTGCCAGCAGTCTTGGACTAGCGGGAAACAATGAGCAGTTCTTC.

The rearrangement joins TRBV28 to TRBJ2-3, with 10 bases lining up with TRBD1. The length of the CDR3 is 15 residues. Per germline, CDR1 MDHEN and CDR2 SYDVKM. The trim removed 5 bases at V and 8 bases at J, leaving 10 bases unmatched. CDR3 sequence (DNA): TGTGCCAGCAGTCCCCAGGGACAGGGGATTGGTACGCAGTATTTT. Its translation: CASSPQGQGIGTQYF. Using reference TRBV28 and TRBJ2-3 for the parts outside the CDR3, the full variable domain is DVKVTQSSRYLVKRTGEKVFLECVQDMDHENMFWYRQDPGLGLRLIYFSYDVKMKEKGDIPEGYSVSREKKERFSLILESASTNQTSMYLCASSPQGQGIGTQYFGPGTRLTVL.

This clone was seen only a few times. The chain carries TRBV5-4 and TRBJ1-1; TRBD1 matches at 7 bases. Per germline, CDR1 SGHNT and CDR2 YYREEE (reference sequence). The CDR3 is made up of 15 amino acids. With V trimmed by 4 bases and J by 0 bases, 6 bases remained unmatched. CDR3 nucleotide sequence: TGTGCCAGCAGCCCACCGGGACAGATGAACACTGAAGCTTTCTTT. Translation: CASSPPGQMNTEAFF. Based on the CDR3 plus reference TRBV5-4 and TRBJ1-1, the full variable domain is ETGVTQSPTHLIKTRGQQVTLRCSSQSGHNTVSWYQQALGQGPQFIFQYYREEENGRGNFPPRFSGLQFPNYSSELNVNALELDDSALYLCASSPPGQMNTEAFFGQGTRLTVV.